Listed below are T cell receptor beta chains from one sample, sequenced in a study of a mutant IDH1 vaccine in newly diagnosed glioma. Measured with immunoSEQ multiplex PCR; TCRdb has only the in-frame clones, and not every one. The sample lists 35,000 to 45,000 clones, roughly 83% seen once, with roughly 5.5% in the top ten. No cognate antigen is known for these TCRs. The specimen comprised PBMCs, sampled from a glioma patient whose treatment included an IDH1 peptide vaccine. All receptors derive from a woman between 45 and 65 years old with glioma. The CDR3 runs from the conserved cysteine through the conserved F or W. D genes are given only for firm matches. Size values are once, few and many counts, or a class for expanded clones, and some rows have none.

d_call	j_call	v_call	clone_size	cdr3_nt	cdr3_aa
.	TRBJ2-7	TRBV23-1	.	TGCGCCAGCAGTCAGAGAAGAGGTGAATACGAGCAGTACTTC	CASSQRRGEYEQYF
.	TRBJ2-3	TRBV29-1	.	TGCAGCGTTGAAGGGGCGGATACGCAGTATTTT	CSVEGADTQYF
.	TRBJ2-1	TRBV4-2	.	TGTGCCAGCAGCCAAGTTGCAGCGGAAAGCTCCTACAATGAGCAGTTCTTC	CASSQVAAESSYNEQFF
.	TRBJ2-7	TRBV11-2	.	TGTGCCAGCAGCCCGCTCCGGCTGGTGGGCTCCGAGCAGTACTTC	CASSPLRLVGSEQYF
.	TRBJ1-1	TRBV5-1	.	TGCGCCAGCAGCTCCCAAACCGGGACATCGAACACTGAAGCTTTCTTT	CASSSQTGTSNTEAFF
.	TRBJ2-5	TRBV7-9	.	TGTGCCAGCAGCCAAAACCGGGAGACCCAGTACTTC	CASSQNRETQYF
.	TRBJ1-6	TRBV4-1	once	TGCGCCAGCAGCCAAGCAGGGTTTAATTCACCCCTCCACTTT	CASSQAGFNSPLHF
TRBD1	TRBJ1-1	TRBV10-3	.	TGTGCCACCCGGGACAGGGGTTTGTCTGAAGCTTTCTTT	CATRDRGLSEAFF
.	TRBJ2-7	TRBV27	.	TGTGCCAGCAGTTTGGGGGCTTCGGTCGAGCAGTACTTC	CASSLGASVEQYF
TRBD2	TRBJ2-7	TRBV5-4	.	TGTGCCAGCAGCTTGTCGGCGGGGGGGCTGTACGAGCAGTACTTC	CASSLSAGGLYEQYF
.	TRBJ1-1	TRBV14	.	TGTGCCAGCAGCCAAGGTTATCTCAGAGCAGGGAACACTGAAGCTTTCTTT	CASSQGYLRAGNTEAFF
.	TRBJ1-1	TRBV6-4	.	TGTGCCAGCAGTGACTATCAGAACACTGAAGCTTTCTTT	CASSDYQNTEAFF
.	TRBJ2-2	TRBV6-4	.	TGTGCCAGCAGTGACTCGACGGACACCGGGGAGCTGTTTTTT	CASSDSTDTGELFF
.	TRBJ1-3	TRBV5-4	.	TGTGCCAGCAGCTTATCGACAGGACGGGTCTCTGGAAACACCATATATTTT	CASSLSTGRVSGNTIYF
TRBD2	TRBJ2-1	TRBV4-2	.	TGTGCCAGCAGCCAAGGAGCGGGGGGGACATACAATGAGCAGTTCTTC	CASSQGAGGTYNEQFF
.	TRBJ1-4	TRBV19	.	TGTGCCAGTAGAAAGGACAGTTCTGAAAAACTGTTTTTT	CASRKDSSEKLFF
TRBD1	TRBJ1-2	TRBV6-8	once	TGTGCCAGCAGTTATCTGAGTTGGGACAGGGGAGACTATGGCTACACCTTC	CASSYLSWDRGDYGYTF
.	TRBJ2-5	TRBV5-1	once	TGCGCCAGCAACAGACAACCCGCAGGGGAGACCCAGTACTTC	CASNRQPAGETQYF
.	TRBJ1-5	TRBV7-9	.	TGTGCCAGCAGCTTAACGAGAAGCAATCAGCCCCAGCATTTT	CASSLTRSNQPQHF
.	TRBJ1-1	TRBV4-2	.	TGTGCCAGCAGCCTAGAGGACGGGGTCCCTAAGAGCACTGAAGCTTTCTTT	CASSLEDGVPKSTEAFF
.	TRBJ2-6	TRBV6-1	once	TGTGCCAGCAGTGGAACAGGTGGGGCCAACGTCCTGACTTTC	CASSGTGGANVLTF
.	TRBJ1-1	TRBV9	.	TGTGCCAGCAGCCCACCCCCGGAAGCTTTCTTT	CASSPPPEAFF
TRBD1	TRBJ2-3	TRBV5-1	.	TGCGCCAGCAGCTTCGTCGGCCAGGGGGCCGATACGCAGTATTTT	CASSFVGQGADTQYF
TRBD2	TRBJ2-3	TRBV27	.	TGTGCCAGCAGTCAAGGACTAGCGGGGGGGCTGGGGAGCACAGATACGCAGTATTTT	CASSQGLAGGLGSTDTQYF
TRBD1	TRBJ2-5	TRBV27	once	TGTGCCAGCAGTTCCCGGACAGGCCACGAGACCCAGTACTTC	CASSSRTGHETQYF
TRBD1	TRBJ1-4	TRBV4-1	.	TGCGCCAGCAGCCAACGACAGGGGGTGGCTAGTGAAAAACTGTTTTTT	CASSQRQGVASEKLFF
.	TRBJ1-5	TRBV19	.	TGTGCCAGTAGTGTTACAGAATATCAGCCCCAGCATTTT	CASSVTEYQPQHF
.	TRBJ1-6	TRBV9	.	TGTGCCAGCAGCCTTAGCCGGGGCCGGGATTCACCCCTCCACTTT	CASSLSRGRDSPLHF
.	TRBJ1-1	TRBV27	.	TGTGCCAGCAGACTGGCGTACATGAACACTGAAGCTTTCTTT	CASRLAYMNTEAFF
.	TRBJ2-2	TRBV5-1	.	TGCGCCAGCATTAACGCAGGGACCGCGAACACCGGGGAGCTGTTTTTT	CASINAGTANTGELFF
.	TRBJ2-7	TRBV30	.	TGTGCCACCGAAAGGGTTTACGAGCAGTACTTC	CATERVYEQYF
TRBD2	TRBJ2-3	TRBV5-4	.	TGTGCCAGCAGCTTGATCACTAGCGGGTTTGGCACAGATACGCAGTATTTT	CASSLITSGFGTDTQYF
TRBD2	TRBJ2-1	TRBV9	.	TGTGCCAGCAGCACGAGACTAGCGGGAAGCTCCTACAATGAGCAGTTCTTC	CASSTRLAGSSYNEQFF
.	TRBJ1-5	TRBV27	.	TGTGCCAGCAGTTTAACAGGCTATAGCAATCAGCCCCAGCATTTT	CASSLTGYSNQPQHF
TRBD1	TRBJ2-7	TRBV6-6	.	TGTGCCAGCAGTTACCGAGACAGGGGGGTCGAGCAGTACTTC	CASSYRDRGVEQYF
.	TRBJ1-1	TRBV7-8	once	TGTGCCAGCAGCTTAAGGACAGCTCATGGCGAGGCTTTCTTT	CASSLRTAHGEAFF
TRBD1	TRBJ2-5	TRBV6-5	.	TGTGCCAGCAGTTTGTCCGGGACAGGGGTTGAAGAGACCCAGTACTTC	CASSLSGTGVEETQYF
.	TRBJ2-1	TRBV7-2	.	TGTGCCAGCAGCGCGATGGTGTCCTACAATGAGCAGTTCTTC	CASSAMVSYNEQFF
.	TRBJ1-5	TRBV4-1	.	TGCGCCAGCTCCCTCGGACAACACCAGCCCCAGCATTTT	CASSLGQHQPQHF
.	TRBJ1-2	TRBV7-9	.	TGTGCCAGCAGCTTAGCCACAGTCGCCTATGGCTACACCTTC	CASSLATVAYGYTF
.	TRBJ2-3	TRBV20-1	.	TGCAGTGCTACCGGCACAGATACGCAGTATTTT	CSATGTDTQYF
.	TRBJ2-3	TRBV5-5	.	TGTGCCAGCAGCTCGGGAGCGGTGGTATTGAGGACAGATACGCAGTATTTT	CASSSGAVVLRTDTQYF